This paragraph covers one T cell receptor beta chain sequence. Its antigen is not known. The source of the sample is a study of OX40 agonist ivuxolimab in advanced cancers. Overall study: Dose-escalation patients suffered from hepatocellular carcinoma, melanoma, renal cell or head and neck cancer.

TCRdb's copy holds only in-frame clones and misses some; the assay was immunoSEQ multiplex PCR. This sample has about 84,000 clones; around 84% occur once, and the top ten carry around 2.7%. Study-level results: The study observed clonal expansion of CD4+ and CD8+ blood T cells by week 6 at 0.1 to 3.0 mg/kg.

Per germline, CDR1 SGHAT and CDR2 FQNNGV. Unmatched junction bases numbered 4, after V lost 2 bases and J lost 2 bases. This CDR3 region has 15 residues. The V and J genes are TRBV11-2 and TRBJ2-3, with TRBD2 matching over 7 bases. Material: CD4+ or CD8+ T cells sorted from blood, obtained in a trial of the OX40 agonist ivuxolimab. The clonotype was recovered from an adult with an advanced solid tumor such as melanoma, head and neck, liver or kidney cancer. The chain's CDR3 is CASSLKRGYTDTQYF. The DNA of the CDR3 is TGTGCCAGCAGCTTAAAGCGGGGCTACACAGATACGCAGTATTTT.